The clone carrying this T cell receptor beta chain was counted many times. The antigen is not known. The data were taken from a study of T cell repertoires in cytomegalovirus infection. Overall study context: TCR beta signatures that were public indicated CMV infection and matching HLA type.

The V and J ends lost 1 base and 2 bases, in that order; junction bases with no gene match: 2. The CDR3 spans 15 residues. TCRdb used MiXCR to reprocess the reads, holding one entry per CDR3 protein. The data hold approximately 990,000 distinct CDR3 sequences, with roughly 31% observed a single time. The starting material was cultured CD8+ T cells from PBMCs, obtained from culture after CMV antigen stimulation. The receptor's source is a human donor in good health (CMV status not recorded). Some clones in this sample may be carry-over from other donors' samples. This chain connects TRBV12-3 or TRBV12-4 to TRBJ1-5, with 7 nucleotides matching TRBD1. DNA for the CDR3: TGTGCCAGCAGTTTAGGACAGGGTGGCAATCAGCCCCAGCATTTT. Its protein product is CASSLGQGGNQPQHF.